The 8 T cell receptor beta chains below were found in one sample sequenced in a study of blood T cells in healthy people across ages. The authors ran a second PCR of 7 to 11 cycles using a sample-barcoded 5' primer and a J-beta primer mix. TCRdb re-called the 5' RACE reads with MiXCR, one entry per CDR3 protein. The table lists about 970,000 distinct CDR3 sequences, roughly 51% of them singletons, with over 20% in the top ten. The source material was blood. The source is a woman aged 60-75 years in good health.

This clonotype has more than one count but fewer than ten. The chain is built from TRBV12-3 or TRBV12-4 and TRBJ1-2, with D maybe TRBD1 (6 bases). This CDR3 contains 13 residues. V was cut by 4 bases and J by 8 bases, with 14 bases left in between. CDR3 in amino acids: CASSWWQGRGYTF. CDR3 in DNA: TGTGCCAGCAGTTGGTGGCAGGGGAGAGGCTACACCTTC.

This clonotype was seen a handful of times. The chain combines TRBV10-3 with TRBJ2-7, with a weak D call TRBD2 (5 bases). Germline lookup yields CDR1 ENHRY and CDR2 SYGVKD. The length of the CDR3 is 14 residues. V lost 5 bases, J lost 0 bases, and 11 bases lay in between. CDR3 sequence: CAISLSASSYEQYF. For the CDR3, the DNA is TGTGCCATCAGTCTTAGCGCGAGCTCCTACGAGCAGTACTTC.

The CDR3 coding sequence is TGTGCCTGGAGTGTATGGGGGGATGGCTACACCTTC. As protein: CAWSVWGDGYTF. The chain joins TRBV30 to TRBJ1-2; weak D call: TRBD1 (5 bases). Germline V gene lookup returns CDR1 GTSNPN and CDR2 SVGIG (reference sequence). The length of the CDR3 is 12 residues. V lost 0 bases and J lost 6, with 8 bases in between.

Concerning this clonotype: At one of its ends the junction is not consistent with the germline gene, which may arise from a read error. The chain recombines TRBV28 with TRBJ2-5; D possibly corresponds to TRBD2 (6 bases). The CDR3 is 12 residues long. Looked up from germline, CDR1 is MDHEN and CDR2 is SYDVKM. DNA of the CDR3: TGTGCCAACAGTTTGGGGGGAGAGACCCAGTACTTC. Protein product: CANSLGGETQYF.

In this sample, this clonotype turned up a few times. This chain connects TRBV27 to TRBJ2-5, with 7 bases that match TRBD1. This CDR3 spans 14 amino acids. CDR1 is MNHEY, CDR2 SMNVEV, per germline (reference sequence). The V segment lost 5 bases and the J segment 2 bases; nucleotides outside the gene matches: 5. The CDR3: CASSGRDSQETQYF. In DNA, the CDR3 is TGTGCCAGCAGTGGACGGGACAGTCAAGAGACCCAGTACTTC.

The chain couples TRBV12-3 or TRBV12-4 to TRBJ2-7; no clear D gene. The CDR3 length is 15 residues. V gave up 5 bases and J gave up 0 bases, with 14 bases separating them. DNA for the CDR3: TGTGCCAGCAGTCTCCCCCTGGCTAGCTCCTACGAGCAGTACTTC. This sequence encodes CASSLPLASSYEQYF.

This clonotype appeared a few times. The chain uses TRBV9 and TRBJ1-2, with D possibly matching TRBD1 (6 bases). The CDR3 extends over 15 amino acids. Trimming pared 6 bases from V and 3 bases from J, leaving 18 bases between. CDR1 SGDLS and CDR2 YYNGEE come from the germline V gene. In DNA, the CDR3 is TGTGCCAGCAACCGTCCTGGGGGGGCCCACTATGGCTACACCTTC. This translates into CASNRPGGAHYGYTF.

CDR3 amino acids: CASSQTWGDEQFF. The CDR3 region has the DNA TGCGCCAGCAGCCAAACTTGGGGCGATGAGCAGTTCTTC. The chain employs TRBV5-1 and TRBJ2-1, with D possibly matching TRBD1 (5 bases). Trimming stripped 4 bases from V and 8 bases from J, with 13 bases between. The CDR3 sequence is 13 residues long. Germline lookup yields CDR1 SGHRS and CDR2 YFSETQ.